Sequencing of this T cell receptor beta chain was carried out in a study of blood T cell repertoires in COVID-19. Clones were sequenced by immunoSEQ multiplex PCR, and TCRdb holds only the in-frame ones, with some missing. The top ten clones hold approximately 3.5% of a sample with approximately 350,000 clones, around 91% of them seen once. The ends lost 1 base at V and 3 bases at J; junction bases unmatched: 4. The CDR3 runs 16 residues. The V gene's germline CDR1 is GTSNPN and CDR2 SVGIG (reference sequence). The gene calls are TRBV30 and TRBJ2-2; 11 bases map to TRBD2. Sequences were obtained from peripheral blood. This receptor was identified in a young woman who had recovered from COVID-19. This chain's CDR3 is CAWSGSGRADTGELFF. CDR3 nucleotide sequence: TGTGCCTGGAGTGGTAGCGGGAGGGCGGACACCGGGGAGCTGTTTTTT.